These 23 T cell receptor beta chains were all obtained from the same sample, sequenced in a study of cytomegalovirus exposure and HLA in healthy donors. 60 Vbeta and 13 Jbeta primers were used in PCR. Some clones are missing from TCRdb's copy, which holds only in-frame ones; the method was immunoSEQ multiplex PCR. Of around 99,000 clones listed, around 76% are singletons. Sequencing was performed on PBMCs. These receptors all come from a man younger than 35 in good health and CMV-seronegative.

This rearrangement joins TRBV6-6 to TRBJ2-7; 11 bases are shared with TRBD1. Looked up from germline, CDR1 is MNHNY and CDR2 is SVGAGI (reference sequence). The length of the CDR3 is 13 residues. V lost 9 bases to trimming and J lost 6 bases; unmatched junction nucleotides: 7. Written as DNA, the CDR3 is TGTGCCAGTAGCCGGGACAGGGGGTTCGAGCAGTACTTC. Translated: CASSRDRGFEQYF.

DNA for the CDR3: TGCGCCAGCAGCTCGCGGACAGGGGCGAGGGAGACCCAGTACTTC. Protein product: CASSSRTGARETQYF. The V and J genes are TRBV5-1 and TRBJ2-5; 9 bases agree with TRBD1. This CDR3 spans 15 amino acids. V was pared by 3 bases and J by 5 bases, with 8 bases of the junction left unmatched. Germline loops: CDR1 SGHRS, CDR2 YFSETQ.

The chain couples TRBV6-1 to TRBJ2-7, with 9 nucleotides matching TRBD2. CDR3 length: 15 amino acids. V shed 1 base and J 0 bases; nucleotides not matched to a gene: 1. CDR1 and CDR2 (germline): MNHNS, SASEGT. The CDR3 loop reads CASSEGLAVSYEQYF. The CDR3 DNA follows: TGTGCCAGCAGTGAAGGACTAGCGGTCTCCTACGAGCAGTACTTC.

V gene TRBV18 combines with J gene TRBJ1-6; D ambiguous. This CDR3 comprises 15 residues. Trimming removed 3 bases from V and 2 bases from J, with 8 bases in between. Germline V gene lookup returns CDR1 KGHSH and CDR2 LQKENI. This CDR3 is CASSPPGPYNSPLHF. CDR3 nucleotides: TGTGCCAGCTCACCTCCAGGTCCCTATAATTCACCCCTCCACTTT.

The rearrangement uses TRBV11-2 and TRBJ1-6; TRBD1 is a possible D gene (6 bases). V shed 1 base and J shed 7 bases, with 11 bases lying between them. Looked up from germline, CDR1 is SGHAT and CDR2 is FQNNGV. CDR3 size: 15 residues. CDR3 amino acids: CASSLGGTGNSPLHF. The CDR3 nucleotides read TGTGCCAGCAGCTTAGGAGGTACAGGGAATTCACCCCTCCACTTT. Drawing the rest from reference TRBV11-2 and TRBJ1-6, the complete variable domain is EAGVAQSPRYKIIEKRQSVAFWCNPISGHATLYWYQQILGQGPKLLIQFQNNGVVDDSQLPKDRFSAERLKGVDSTLKIQPAKLEDSAVYLCASSLGGTGNSPLHFGNGTRLTVT.

The chain employs TRBV19 and TRBJ1-6, with TRBD1 identical over 9 bases. The CDR3 sequence is 15 residues long. Trimming removed 5 bases from V and 3 bases from J; junction bases left unmatched: 2. CDR1 is LNHDA and CDR2 is SQIVND in the germline V gene (reference sequence). The CDR3 DNA reads as TGTGCCAGTAGTGGGACAGGGAACTATAATTCACCCCTCCACTTT. Encoded protein: CASSGTGNYNSPLHF. Full variable domain (missing parts from reference TRBV19 and TRBJ1-6): DGGITQSPKYLFRKEGQNVTLSCEQNLNHDAMYWYRQDPGQGLRLIYYSQIVNDFQKGDIAEGYSVSREKKESFPLTVTSAQKNPTAFYLCASSGTGNYNSPLHFGNGTRLTVT.

V and J are TRBV5-6 and TRBJ2-4, with 11 bases fitting TRBD1. Germline trimming cut 3 bases from V and 9 bases from J; bases unmatched to any gene: 5. This CDR3 has 14 residues. Germline V gene sequence: CDR1 SGHDT, CDR2 YYEEEE. This CDR3 reads CASSWTGGKGIQYF. The CDR3 DNA reads as TGTGCCAGCAGCTGGACAGGGGGCAAGGGCATTCAGTACTTC.

The chain recombines TRBV29-1 with TRBJ2-3, with TRBD1 identical over 8 bases. The CDR3 totals 13 residues. V was pared by 7 bases and J by 6 bases, with 9 bases of the junction left unmatched. Germline assignment: CDR1 SQVTM and CDR2 ANQGSEA. CDR3 loop: CSDRQGPGDTQYF. The DNA for the CDR3 is TGCAGCGACCGACAGGGGCCAGGGGATACGCAGTATTTT.

This chain links TRBV27 with TRBJ2-3; no clear D gene. Germline V CDR1 and CDR2: MNHEY, SMNVEV (reference sequence). This CDR3 contains 14 residues. V was trimmed by 2 bases and J by 9 bases, leaving 15 bases between them. CDR3 loop: CASSLSPLVSTQYF. CDR3 nucleotide sequence: TGTGCCAGCAGTTTAAGCCCCCTAGTGTCAACGCAGTATTTT.

The chain is built from TRBV28 and TRBJ1-1; D might be TRBD1 (5 bases). There are 12 residues in the CDR3. Germline V gene sequence: CDR1 MDHEN, CDR2 SYDVKM. V was shortened by 7 bases and J by 5 bases, with 11 bases between the two germline ends. The CDR3 protein is CASTHDRTEAFF. Written as DNA, the CDR3 is TGTGCCAGCACCCATGACAGAACTGAAGCTTTCTTT.

This clone was counted once. The rearrangement uses TRBV5-1 and TRBJ1-4; TRBD1 matches 10 bases. The germline V gene encodes CDR1 SGHRS and CDR2 YFSETQ. There are 17 residues in the CDR3. The ends lost 5 bases at V and 2 bases at J; junction bases unmatched: 9. The CDR3 region is CASSSDRGASTNEKLFF. CDR3 sequence (DNA): TGCGCCAGCAGTTCGGACAGGGGGGCAAGTACTAATGAAAAACTGTTTTTT. Variable domain in full (rest from reference TRBV5-1 and TRBJ1-4): KAGVTQTPRYLIKTRGQQVTLSCSPISGHRSVSWYQQTPGQGLQFLFEYFSETQRNKGNFPGRFSGRQFSNSRSEMNVSTLELGDSALYLCASSSDRGASTNEKLFFGSGTQLSVL.

The rearrangement uses TRBV18 and TRBJ1-3, with 12 bases fitting TRBD1. V was pared by 3 bases and J by 0 bases, with 9 bases of the junction left unmatched. Germline lookup yields CDR1 KGHSH and CDR2 LQKENI. The CDR3 covers 19 residues. The CDR3 loop reads CASSPVGTGGVSSGNTIYF. The CDR3 DNA follows: TGTGCCAGCTCACCGGTCGGGACAGGGGGCGTTAGCTCTGGAAACACCATATATTTT.

The chain has TRBV5-6 and TRBJ2-1; a weak D match, TRBD1 (7 bases). Trimming took 4 bases from V and 12 from J, leaving 14 bases between them. The CDR3 length is 12 residues. Germline CDR1 SGHDT, CDR2 YYEEEE. DNA for the CDR3: TGTGCCAGCAGCCCAGGCCAGGGGGGGCAGTTCTTC. It translates to CASSPGQGGQFF.

This clone is a singleton in its sample. The chain joins TRBV6-1 to TRBJ2-1, with 12 bases fitting TRBD1. Germline V lookup: CDR1 MNHNS, CDR2 SASEGT. The CDR3 covers 16 residues. V was pared by 4 bases and J by 10 bases, with 11 bases of the junction left unmatched. For the CDR3, the DNA is TGTGCCAGCAGTGGCGGTGGGGGACAGGGGGCTAGGGAGCAGTTCTTC. Amino acid sequence: CASSGGGGQGAREQFF.

The chain uses TRBV29-1 and TRBJ2-1; TRBD1 might be the D (6 bases). The CDR3 has 13 amino acids. The V gene's germline CDR1 is SQVTM and CDR2 ANQGSEA. Trimming removed 4 bases from V and 8 bases from J, with 15 bases in between. The CDR3 reads CSVVGGERYEQFF. CDR3 nucleotides: TGCAGCGTTGTTGGGGGCGAGAGGTATGAGCAGTTCTTC.

This rearrangement joins TRBV2 to TRBJ2-2, with TRBD1 matching over 9 bases. J was trimmed by 2 bases and V by 7 bases; bases with no gene match: 8. This CDR3 contains 16 residues. Germline CDR1 reads SNHLY; CDR2 reads FYNNEI. The CDR3 bases are TGTGCCAGCATCGTGGGACAGGGAGGCAACACCGGGGAGCTGTTTTTT. It translates to CASIVGQGGNTGELFF. Combining the CDR3 with reference TRBV2 and TRBJ2-2 gives the whole variable domain EPEVTQTPSHQVTQMGQEVILRCVPISNHLYFYWYRQILGQKVEFLVSFYNNEISEKSEIFDDQFSVERPDGSNFTLKIRSTKLEDSAMYFCASIVGQGGNTGELFFGEGSRLTVL.

The gene calls are TRBV25-1 and TRBJ1-2; TRBD1 agrees at 10 bases. The germline CDR1 and CDR2 sequences are MGHDK and SYGVNS. The CDR3 loop spans 16 amino acids. After removal of 6 bases from V and 8 bases from J, the junction contained 15 bases not matched to a gene. This CDR3 reads CASSRADRGRMGGYTF. The DNA of the CDR3 is TGTGCCAGCAGCCGGGCGGACAGGGGGAGAATGGGGGGCTACACCTTC.

This clone was seen only once. The chain employs TRBV15 and TRBJ1-5; D is undetermined. V lost 3 bases and J 7 bases, leaving 16 bases between the germline ends. Germline CDR1 and CDR2: LNHNV and YYDKDF (reference sequence). This CDR3 has 15 residues. CDR3 residues: CATSRDSSGVQPQHF. Written as DNA, the CDR3 is TGTGCCACCAGCAGGGATTCCTCCGGGGTCCAGCCCCAGCATTTT.

The chain carries TRBV9 and TRBJ1-2; the D gene is possibly TRBD1 (5 bases). Per the germline V gene, CDR1 is SGDLS and CDR2 is YYNGEE. The CDR3 has 14 amino acids. The germline V and J ends were trimmed by 0 bases and 3 bases, with 9 bases remaining between them. The CDR3, as DNA: TGTGCCAGCAGCGTAGGACAGAAACACTATGGCTACACCTTC. Amino acid sequence: CASSVGQKHYGYTF.

The gene calls are TRBV28 and TRBJ1-5; unclear D gene. This CDR3 has 16 amino acids. Per the germline V gene, CDR1 is MDHEN and CDR2 is SYDVKM. V was shortened by 10 bases and J by 0 bases, with 19 bases between the two germline ends. As DNA, the CDR3 is TGTGCCACCACCCACCCCGCGGGTTATAGCAATCAGCCCCAGCATTTT. Translated: CATTHPAGYSNQPQHF.

The chain recombines TRBV7-2 with TRBJ2-2; D is possibly TRBD1 (6 bases). The CDR3 is made up of 16 amino acids. In germline, CDR1 is SGHTA, CDR2 FQGNSA. Trimming removed 5 bases at V and 1 base at J, with 14 bases between. The CDR3 sequence is CASSVTPGQNTGELFF. The DNA for the CDR3 is TGTGCCAGCAGCGTAACACCGGGACAGAACACCGGGGAGCTGTTTTTT.

V usage is TRBV7-6 and J usage is TRBJ2-7; 7 bases are shared with TRBD1. Germline V gene sequence: CDR1 SGHVS, CDR2 FNYEAQ. There are 14 residues in the CDR3. Trimming cost V 5 bases and J 2 bases; bases outside gene matches: 6. CDR3 region: CASSPLGTAYEQYF. The CDR3 DNA is TGTGCCAGCAGCCCCCTCGGGACAGCCTACGAGCAGTACTTC.

V is TRBV2 and J is TRBJ1-5; maybe TRBD1 (5 bases). Per germline, CDR1 SNHLY and CDR2 FYNNEI. V dropped 2 bases and J dropped 6 bases, with 11 bases sitting between them. The CDR3 is 14 residues long. The DNA of the CDR3 is TGTGCCAGCAGTGAATCAGGGACTTCTCAGCCCCAGCATTTT. Its protein is CASSESGTSQPQHF.